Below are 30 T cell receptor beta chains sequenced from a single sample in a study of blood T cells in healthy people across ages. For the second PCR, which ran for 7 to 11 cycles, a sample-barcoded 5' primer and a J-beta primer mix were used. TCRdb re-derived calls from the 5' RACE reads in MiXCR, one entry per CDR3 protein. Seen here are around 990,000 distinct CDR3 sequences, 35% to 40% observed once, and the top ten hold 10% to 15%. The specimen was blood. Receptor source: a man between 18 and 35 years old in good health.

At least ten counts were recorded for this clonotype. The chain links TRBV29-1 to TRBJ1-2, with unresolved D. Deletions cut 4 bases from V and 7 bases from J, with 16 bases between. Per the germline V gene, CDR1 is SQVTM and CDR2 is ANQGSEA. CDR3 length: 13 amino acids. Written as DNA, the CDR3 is TGCAGCGTTGGAGTCGGGAGTATCGGTGGCTACACCTTC. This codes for CSVGVGSIGGYTF.

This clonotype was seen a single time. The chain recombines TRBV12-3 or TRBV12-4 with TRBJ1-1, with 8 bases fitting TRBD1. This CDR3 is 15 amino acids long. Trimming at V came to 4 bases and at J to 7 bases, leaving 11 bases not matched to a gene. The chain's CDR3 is CASSSPTGDWGEAFF. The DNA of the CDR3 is TGTGCCAGCAGTTCCCCGACAGGGGATTGGGGTGAAGCTTTCTTT.

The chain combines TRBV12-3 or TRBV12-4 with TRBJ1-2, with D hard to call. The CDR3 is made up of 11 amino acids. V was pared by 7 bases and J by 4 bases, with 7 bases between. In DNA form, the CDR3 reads TGTGCCAGCACATTAGGCTATGGCTACACCTTC. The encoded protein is CASTLGYGYTF.

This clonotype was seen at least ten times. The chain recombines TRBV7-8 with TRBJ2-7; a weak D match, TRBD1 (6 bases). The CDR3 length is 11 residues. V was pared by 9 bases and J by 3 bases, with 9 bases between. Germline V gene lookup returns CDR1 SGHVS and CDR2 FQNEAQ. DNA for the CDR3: TGTGCCAGTACGACAGGCTACGAGCAGTACTTC. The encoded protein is CASTTGYEQYF.

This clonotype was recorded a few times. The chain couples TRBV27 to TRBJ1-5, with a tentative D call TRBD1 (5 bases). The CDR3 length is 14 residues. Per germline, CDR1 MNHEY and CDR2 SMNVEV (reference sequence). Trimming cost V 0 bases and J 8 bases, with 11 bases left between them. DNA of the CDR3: TGTGCCAGCAGTTTATCGGGGGGAATCAAGCCCCAGCATTTT. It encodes CASSLSGGIKPQHF.

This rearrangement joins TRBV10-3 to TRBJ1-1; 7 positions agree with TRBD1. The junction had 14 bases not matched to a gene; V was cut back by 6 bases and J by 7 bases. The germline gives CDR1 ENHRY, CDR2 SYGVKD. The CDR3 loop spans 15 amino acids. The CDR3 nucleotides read TGTGCCATCAGGTCCCCTACAGGGGCCCAAATTGAAGCTTTCTTT. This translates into CAIRSPTGAQIEAFF.

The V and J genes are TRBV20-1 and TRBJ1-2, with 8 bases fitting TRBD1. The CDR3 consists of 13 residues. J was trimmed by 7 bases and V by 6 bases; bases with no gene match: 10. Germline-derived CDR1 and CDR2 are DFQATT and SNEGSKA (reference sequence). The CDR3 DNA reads TGCAGTGCAAACTCAGGGGGCCCCTCTGGCTACACCTTC. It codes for CSANSGGPSGYTF.

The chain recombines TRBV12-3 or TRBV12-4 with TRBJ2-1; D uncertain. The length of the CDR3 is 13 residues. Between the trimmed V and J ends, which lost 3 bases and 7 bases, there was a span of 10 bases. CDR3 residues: CASSFLGLNEQFF. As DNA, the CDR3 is TGTGCCAGCAGTTTTTTGGGGTTAAATGAGCAGTTCTTC.

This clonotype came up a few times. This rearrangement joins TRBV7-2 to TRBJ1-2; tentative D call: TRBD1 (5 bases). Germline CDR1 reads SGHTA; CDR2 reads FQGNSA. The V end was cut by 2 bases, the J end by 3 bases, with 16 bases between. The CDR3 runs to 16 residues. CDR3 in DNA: TGTGCCAGCAGCTTACTACAGGATCCCCCCTACTATGGCTACACCTTC. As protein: CASSLLQDPPYYGYTF.

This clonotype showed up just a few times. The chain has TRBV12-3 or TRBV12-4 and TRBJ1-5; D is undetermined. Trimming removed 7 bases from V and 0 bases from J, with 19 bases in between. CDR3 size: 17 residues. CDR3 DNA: TGTGCCAGCACCGGCCCCCAACAGCGCCCTAGCAATCAGCCCCAGCATTTT. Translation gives CASTGPQQRPSNQPQHF.

CDR3 in DNA: TGTGCCAGCAGCCTGGACACTCGCGACTATGGCTACACCTTC. Translating it yields CASSLDTRDYGYTF. The V and J genes are TRBV7-2 and TRBJ1-2; maybe TRBD1 (5 bases). CDR3 length equals 14 residues. The V gene's germline CDR1 is SGHTA and CDR2 FQGNSA. V was clipped by 5 bases and J by 3 bases, with 13 bases between them.

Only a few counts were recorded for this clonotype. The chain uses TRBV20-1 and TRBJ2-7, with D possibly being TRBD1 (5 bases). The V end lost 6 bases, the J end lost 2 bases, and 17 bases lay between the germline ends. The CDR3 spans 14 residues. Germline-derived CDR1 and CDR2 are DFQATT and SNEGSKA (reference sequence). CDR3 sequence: CSAETQGRTYEQYF. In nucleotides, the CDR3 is TGCAGTGCCGAAACCCAGGGCAGGACCTACGAGCAGTACTTC.

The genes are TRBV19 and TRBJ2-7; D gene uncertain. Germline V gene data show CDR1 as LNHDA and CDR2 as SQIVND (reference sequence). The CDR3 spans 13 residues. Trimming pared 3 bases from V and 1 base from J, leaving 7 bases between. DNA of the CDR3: TGTGCCAGTAGTATCACGGTATCCTACGAGCAGTACTTC. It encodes CASSITVSYEQYF.

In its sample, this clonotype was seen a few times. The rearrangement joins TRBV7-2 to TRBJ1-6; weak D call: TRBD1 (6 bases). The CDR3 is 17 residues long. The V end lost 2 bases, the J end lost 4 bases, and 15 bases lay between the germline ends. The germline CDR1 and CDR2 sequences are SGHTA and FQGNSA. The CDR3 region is CASSLNAGDLYNSPLHF. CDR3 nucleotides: TGTGCCAGCAGCTTAAACGCAGGGGACCTTTATAATTCACCCCTCCACTTT.

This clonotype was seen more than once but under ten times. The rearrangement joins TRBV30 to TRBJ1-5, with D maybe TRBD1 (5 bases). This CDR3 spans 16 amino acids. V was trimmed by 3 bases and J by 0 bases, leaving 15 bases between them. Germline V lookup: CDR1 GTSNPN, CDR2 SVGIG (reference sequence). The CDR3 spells CAWSLGTGVSNQPQHF. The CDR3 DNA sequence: TGTGCCTGGAGCCTTGGGACGGGGGTTAGCAATCAGCCCCAGCATTTT.

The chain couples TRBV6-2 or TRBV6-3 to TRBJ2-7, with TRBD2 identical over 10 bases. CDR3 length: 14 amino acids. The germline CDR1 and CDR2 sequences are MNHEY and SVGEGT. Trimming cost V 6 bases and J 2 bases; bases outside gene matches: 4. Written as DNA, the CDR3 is TGTGCCAGCAGAAACAGCGGGGGGGCCTACGAGCAGTACTTC. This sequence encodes CASRNSGGAYEQYF.

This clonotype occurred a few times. CDR3 in amino acids: CASSQVLWASNTEAFF. In DNA form, the CDR3 reads TGTGCCAGCAGCCAAGTTTTATGGGCCTCTAACACTGAAGCTTTCTTT. The chain combines TRBV4-2 with TRBJ1-1, with unresolved D. The CDR3 sequence is 16 residues long. Trimming took off 1 base at V and 2 bases at J, with 14 bases between the two ends. From germline, CDR1 is LGHNA and CDR2 YNFKEQ.

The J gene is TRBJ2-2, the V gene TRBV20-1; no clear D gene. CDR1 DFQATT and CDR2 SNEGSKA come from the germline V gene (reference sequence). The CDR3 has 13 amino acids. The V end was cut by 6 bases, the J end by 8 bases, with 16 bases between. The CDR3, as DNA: TGCAGTGCCCTACCCCAGGTCCAGGGGGAGCTGTTTTTT. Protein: CSALPQVQGELFF.

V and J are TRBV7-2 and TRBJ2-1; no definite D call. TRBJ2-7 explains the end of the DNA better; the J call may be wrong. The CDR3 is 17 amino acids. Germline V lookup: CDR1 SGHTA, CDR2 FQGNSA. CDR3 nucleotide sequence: TGTGCCAGCAGTCTCGGGTCCCCGGCCAGCTCCTACAATGAGCAGTACTTC. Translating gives CASSLGSPASSYNEQYF.

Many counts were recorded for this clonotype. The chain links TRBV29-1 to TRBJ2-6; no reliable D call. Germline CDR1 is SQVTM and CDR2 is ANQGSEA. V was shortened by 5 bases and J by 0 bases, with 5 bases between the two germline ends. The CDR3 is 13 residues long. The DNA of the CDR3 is TGCAGCGTTTGGAGCTCTGGGGCCAACGTCCTGACTTTC. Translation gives CSVWSSGANVLTF.

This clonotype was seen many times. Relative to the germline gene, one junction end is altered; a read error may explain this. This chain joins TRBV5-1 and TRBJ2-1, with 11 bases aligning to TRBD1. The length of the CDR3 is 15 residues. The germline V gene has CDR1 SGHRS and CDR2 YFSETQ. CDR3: CASSQGQGGYNEQFF. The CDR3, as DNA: TGTGCCAGCAGTCAGGGACAGGGGGGCTACAATGAGCAGTTCTTC.

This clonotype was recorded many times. The DNA for the CDR3 is TGTGCCAGCAGCTCAAGGACAGGGTACTATGGCTACACCTTC. It translates to CASSSRTGYYGYTF. This chain uses TRBV7-9 with TRBJ1-2; the match to TRBD1 covers 8 bases. V gave up 4 bases and J gave up 3 bases; unmatched junction bases: 4. The CDR3 has 14 amino acids. Germline V gene data show CDR1 as SEHNR and CDR2 as FQNEAQ (reference sequence). The whole variable domain, remainder taken from reference TRBV7-9 and TRBJ1-2, is DTGVSQNPRHKITKRGQNVTFRCDPISEHNRLYWYRQTLGQGPEFLTYFQNEAQLEKSRLLSDRFSAERPKGSFSTLEIQRTEQGDSAMYLCASSSRTGYYGYTFGSGTRLTVV.

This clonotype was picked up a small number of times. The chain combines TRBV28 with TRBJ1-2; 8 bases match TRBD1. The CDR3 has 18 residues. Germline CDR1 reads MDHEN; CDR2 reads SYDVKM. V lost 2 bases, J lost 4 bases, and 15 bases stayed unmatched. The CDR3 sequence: CASSLGEPYRGSIYGYTF. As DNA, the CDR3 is TGTGCCAGCAGTTTAGGAGAGCCATACAGGGGGAGTATCTATGGCTACACCTTC.

In DNA form, the CDR3 reads TGTGCCAGCAGGGGACAGGAGAACACCGGGGAGCTGTTTTTT. Translated, it gives CASRGQENTGELFF. The chain employs TRBV7-9 and TRBJ2-2; 8 nucleotides align to TRBD1. The CDR3 is made up of 14 amino acids. V shed 6 bases and J 1 base; nucleotides not matched to a gene: 1. Germline V gives CDR1 SEHNR, CDR2 FQNEAQ (reference sequence). Looking up the rest from reference TRBV7-9 and TRBJ2-2 gives the full variable domain: DTGVSQNPRHKITKRGQNVTFRCDPISEHNRLYWYRQTLGQGPEFLTYFQNEAQLEKSRLLSDRFSAERPKGSFSTLEIQRTEQGDSAMYLCASRGQENTGELFFGEGSRLTVL.

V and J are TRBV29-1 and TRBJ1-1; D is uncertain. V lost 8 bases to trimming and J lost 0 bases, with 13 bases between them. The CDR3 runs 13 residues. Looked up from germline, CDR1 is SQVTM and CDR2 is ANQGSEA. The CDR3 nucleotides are TGCAGCTCCAATGGCGGGGTGAACACTGAAGCTTTCTTT. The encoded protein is CSSNGGVNTEAFF.

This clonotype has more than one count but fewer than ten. Written as DNA, the CDR3 is TGCAGCGTTGAAGATCGCGACGGGAGTGGGGCCAACGTCCTGACTTTC. Translated: CSVEDRDGSGANVLTF. V is TRBV29-1 and J is TRBJ2-6, with D perhaps TRBD2 (6 bases). CDR1 SQVTM and CDR2 ANQGSEA come from the germline V gene. The CDR3 extends over 16 amino acids. Trimming cost V 0 bases and J 3 bases, with 12 bases left between them.

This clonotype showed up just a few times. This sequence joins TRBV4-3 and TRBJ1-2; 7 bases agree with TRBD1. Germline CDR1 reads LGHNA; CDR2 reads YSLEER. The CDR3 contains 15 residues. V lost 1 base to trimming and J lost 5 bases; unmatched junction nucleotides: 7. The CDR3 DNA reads TGCGCCAGCAGCCAAGGGTCCGGGACAGTATATGGCTACACCTTC. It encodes CASSQGSGTVYGYTF.

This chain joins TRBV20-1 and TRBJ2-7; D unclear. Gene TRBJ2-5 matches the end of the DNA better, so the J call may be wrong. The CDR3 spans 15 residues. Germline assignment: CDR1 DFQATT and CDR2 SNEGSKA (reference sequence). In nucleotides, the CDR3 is TGCAGTGCTAGAGGCCCGGTGGGCGATTTGGAGACCCAGTACTTC. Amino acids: CSARGPVGDLETQYF.

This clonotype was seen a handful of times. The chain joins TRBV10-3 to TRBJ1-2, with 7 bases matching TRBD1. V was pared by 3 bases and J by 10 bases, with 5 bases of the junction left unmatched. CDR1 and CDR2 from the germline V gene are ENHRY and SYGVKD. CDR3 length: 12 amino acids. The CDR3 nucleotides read TGTGCCATCAGTGAACAAGACAGGGACTACACCTTC. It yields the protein CAISEQDRDYTF.

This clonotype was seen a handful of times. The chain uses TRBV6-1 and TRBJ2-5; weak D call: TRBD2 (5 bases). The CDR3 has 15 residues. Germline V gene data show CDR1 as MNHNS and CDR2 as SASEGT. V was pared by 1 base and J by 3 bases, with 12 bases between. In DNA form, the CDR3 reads TGTGCCAGCAGTGAAGGGGCTTCGGGAAAAGAGACCCAGTACTTC. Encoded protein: CASSEGASGKETQYF.